Presented here are 25 T cell receptor beta chains from one specimen sequenced in a study of blood T cell repertoires in COVID-19. This table comes from immunoSEQ multiplex PCR, and its TCRdb copy is limited to in-frame clones, with some not included. The sample records 200,000 to 250,000 clones, around 90% being singletons. The sample was peripheral blood. The receptors shown here come from a man aged 25 to 45 with COVID-19, enrolled during active disease.

This chain uses TRBV3-1 (or the pseudogene TRBV3-2) with TRBJ2-7, with 8 bases matching TRBD2. The CDR3 sequence is 15 residues long. The V segment lost 6 bases and the J segment 3 bases; nucleotides outside the gene matches: 10. Germline V lookup: CDR1 LGHDT, CDR2 YNNKEL (reference sequence). The CDR3 here is CASSSPSGRVYEQYF. In nucleotides, the CDR3 is TGTGCCAGCAGTAGCCCTAGCGGGCGGGTCTACGAGCAGTACTTC.

This chain uses TRBV5-1 with TRBJ2-7; D possibly corresponds to TRBD2 (6 bases). The CDR3 spans 15 residues. Between the trimmed V and J ends, which lost 4 bases and 6 bases, there was a span of 20 bases. CDR1 is SGHRS, CDR2 YFSETQ, per germline. CDR3 bases: TGCGCCAGCAGCGACGGGAGAAGAGGGCCGAGCGAGCAGTACTTC. It is translated as CASSDGRRGPSEQYF.

V is TRBV6-1 and J is TRBJ1-5; TRBD1 matches 8 bases. CDR3 length equals 16 residues. Trimming took 2 bases from V and 6 from J; bases not matched to a gene: 9. Per germline, CDR1 MNHNS and CDR2 SASEGT. The CDR3 reads CASSEFPGGYGQPQHF. The DNA of the CDR3 is TGTGCCAGCAGTGAATTCCCAGGGGGCTACGGTCAGCCCCAGCATTTT.

The chain carries TRBV28 and TRBJ2-7; 7 positions match TRBD1. CDR3 size: 16 residues. The trim removed 2 bases at V and 0 bases at J, leaving 7 bases unmatched. The germline CDR1 and CDR2 sequences are MDHEN and SYDVKM. The CDR3 DNA sequence: TGTGCCAGCAGTTTAACCGGTGGGGACAGCTCCTACGAGCAGTACTTC. Residues: CASSLTGGDSSYEQYF.

The chain has TRBV15 and TRBJ1-1; the match to TRBD1 covers 7 bases. Germline V lookup: CDR1 LNHNV, CDR2 YYDKDF (reference sequence). The CDR3 runs to 13 residues. V was pared by 1 base and J by 10 bases, with 6 bases of the junction left unmatched. The CDR3: CATSRALAGGAFF. DNA of the CDR3: TGTGCCACCAGCAGAGCGTTGGCAGGGGGAGCTTTCTTT. Full variable domain (rest looked up from reference TRBV15 and TRBJ1-1): DAMVIQNPRYQVTQFGKPVTLSCSQTLNHNVMYWYQQKSSQAPKLLFHYYDKDFNNEADTPDNFQSRRPNTSFCFLDIRSPGLGDTAMYLCATSRALAGGAFFGQGTRLTVV.

This sequence joins TRBV9 and TRBJ2-1; 11 bases align to TRBD2. Trimming cost V 4 bases and J 7 bases; bases outside gene matches: 10. This CDR3 region has 16 residues. Germline lookup yields CDR1 SGDLS and CDR2 YYNGEE. In DNA, the CDR3 is TGTGCCAGCAGCCCCGATAGCGGGAGGGCCGGAAATGAGCAGTTCTTC. Its translation is CASSPDSGRAGNEQFF.

This chain connects TRBV19 to TRBJ2-1; 12 nucleotides agree with TRBD2. Looked up from germline, CDR1 is LNHDA and CDR2 is SQIVND (reference sequence). J gave up 7 bases and V 7 bases, and 8 bases lay outside the gene matches. This CDR3 is built from 15 residues. This CDR3 is CASKLLAGGGNEQFF. The CDR3 DNA reads TGTGCCAGTAAACTACTAGCGGGAGGAGGGAATGAGCAGTTCTTC.

This clone has only one observation. V usage is TRBV6-2 or TRBV6-3 and J usage is TRBJ1-5; D not resolved. Looked up from germline, CDR1 is MNHEY and CDR2 is SVGEGT. CDR3 size: 15 residues. Trimming removed 5 bases at V and 5 bases at J, with 16 bases between. CDR3 nucleotide sequence: TGTGCCAGCAGTCCGCGTTCGGAGGTGGATCAGCCCCAGCATTTT. Residues: CASSPRSEVDQPQHF.

This chain links TRBV6-2 or TRBV6-3 with TRBJ1-2, with 7 bases aligning to TRBD1. Germline CDR1 is MNHEY and CDR2 is SVGEGT. Germline trimming cut 5 bases from V and 10 bases from J; bases unmatched to any gene: 7. The CDR3 runs to 12 residues. Here the CDR3 reads CASSEGQSHYTF. CDR3 coding DNA: TGTGCCAGCAGTGAGGGACAGTCTCACTACACCTTC.

The chain has TRBV11-2 and TRBJ1-2; a possible D gene is TRBD1 (6 bases). V shed 4 bases and J shed 0 bases, with 12 bases lying between them. This CDR3 contains 15 residues. CDR1 is SGHAT, CDR2 FQNNGV, per germline. This chain's CDR3 is CASSWGRGANYGYTF. The CDR3 region has the DNA TGTGCCAGCAGCTGGGGCAGGGGAGCTAACTATGGCTACACCTTC.

CDR3 in DNA: TGTGCCAGCAGTCCCGACAGGGGAGCTGGCTACACCTTC. Its protein product is CASSPDRGAGYTF. This chain joins TRBV3-1 (or the pseudogene TRBV3-2) and TRBJ1-2; 8 bases match TRBD1. This CDR3 has 13 amino acids. V was pared by 6 bases and J by 7 bases, with 7 bases of the junction left unmatched. CDR1 is LGHDT, CDR2 YNNKEL, per germline (reference sequence).

The chain recombines TRBV18 with TRBJ1-2; weak D call: TRBD1 (6 bases). This CDR3 has 15 residues. The V end lost 2 bases, the J end lost 6 bases, and 16 bases lay between the germline ends. CDR1 KGHSH and CDR2 LQKENI come from the germline V gene. The CDR3 is CASSPDTQGTNGYTF. CDR3 nucleotide sequence: TGTGCCAGCTCACCAGATACACAGGGCACCAATGGCTACACCTTC.

V is TRBV5-5 and J is TRBJ1-5; a weak D match, TRBD1 (5 bases). The germline CDR1 and CDR2 sequences are SGHKS and YYEKEE (reference sequence). This CDR3 comprises 19 residues. Between the trimmed V and J ends, which lost 0 bases and 3 bases, there was a span of 22 bases. CDR3 DNA sequence: TGTGCCAGCAGCTTGGAAATTAGGGGCCCCGAGTCTCTCAATCAGCCCCAGCATTTT. It yields the protein CASSLEIRGPESLNQPQHF. The whole variable domain, remainder taken from reference TRBV5-5 and TRBJ1-5, is DAGVTQSPTHLIKTRGQQVTLRCSPISGHKSVSWYQQVLGQGPQFIFQYYEKEERGRGNFPDRFSARQFPNYSSELNVNALLLGDSALYLCASSLEIRGPESLNQPQHFGDGTRLSIL.

CDR3 DNA sequence: TGCGCCAGCAGCCAAGACAGGGCGGACACCATATATTTT. Amino acids: CASSQDRADTIYF. V is TRBV4-3 and J is TRBJ1-3; possibly TRBD1 for D (5 bases). Between the trimmed V and J ends, which lost 0 bases and 8 bases, there was a span of 8 bases. The CDR3 is made up of 13 amino acids. CDR1 LGHNA and CDR2 YSLEER come from the germline V gene.

V gene TRBV11-3 combines with J gene TRBJ2-1, with D perhaps TRBD2 (6 bases). Trimming shortened V by 1 base and J by 7 bases, and 8 bases separated the two germline ends. The germline gives CDR1 SGHNT, CDR2 YENEEA. The CDR3 loop spans 13 amino acids. The CDR3 bases are TGTGCCAGCAGCTTAGGGGGGGTGAATGAGCAGTTCTTC. Translated: CASSLGGVNEQFF.

The chain carries TRBV7-9 and TRBJ1-1, with 7 positions matching TRBD1. The length of the CDR3 is 15 residues. In germline, CDR1 is SEHNR, CDR2 FQNEAQ (reference sequence). The trim removed 5 bases at V and 5 bases at J, leaving 11 bases unmatched. The CDR3 coding sequence is TGTGCCAGCAGCACAAGACAGGGTATTCGAACTGAAGCTTTCTTT. Protein: CASSTRQGIRTEAFF.

This clone has more than one count but fewer than ten. The rearrangement joins TRBV9 to TRBJ1-6; D perhaps matches TRBD1 (6 bases). This CDR3 has 15 amino acids. The germline gives CDR1 SGDLS, CDR2 YYNGEE. The V and J ends lost 3 bases and 4 bases respectively, with 11 bases between them. The CDR3 coding sequence is TGTGCCAGCAGCGGTGGGACACCTTATAATTCACCCCTCCACTTT. It codes for CASSGGTPYNSPLHF.

The chain employs TRBV19 and TRBJ1-2, with D possibly being TRBD1 (5 bases). Germline V gives CDR1 LNHDA, CDR2 SQIVND (reference sequence). The CDR3 runs 14 residues. Trimming pared 1 base from V and 3 bases from J, leaving 9 bases between. This chain's CDR3 is CASSIASRDYGYTF. The CDR3 DNA reads TGTGCCAGTAGTATAGCCTCCAGGGACTATGGCTACACCTTC.

This chain uses TRBV7-8 with TRBJ1-1, with D perhaps matching TRBD1 (5 bases). This CDR3 is 14 amino acids long. Looked up from germline, CDR1 is SGHVS and CDR2 is FQNEAQ. The ends were cut back, 5 bases at V and 1 base at J, with 11 bases in the middle. The CDR3 region has the DNA TGTGCCAGCAGCCAGGGAGGAACGAACACTGAAGCTTTCTTT. Translated: CASSQGGTNTEAFF. The entire variable domain, with the rest obtained from reference TRBV7-8 and TRBJ1-1, is as follows: GAGVSQSPRYKVAKRGQDVALRCDPISGHVSLFWYQQALGQGPEFLTYFQNEAQLDKSGLPSDRFFAERPEGSVSTLKIQRTQQEDSAVYLCASSQGGTNTEAFFGQGTRLTVV.

The chain has TRBV6-5 and TRBJ2-1; 11 bases align to TRBD2. CDR1 is MNHEY, CDR2 SVGAGI, per germline. V was pared by 8 bases and J by 5 bases, with 5 bases of the junction left unmatched. The CDR3 covers 14 residues. The CDR3 loop reads CASFSGGAHNEQFF. As DNA, the CDR3 is TGTGCCAGCTTTAGCGGGGGGGCCCACAATGAGCAGTTCTTC.

This rearrangement joins TRBV5-4 to TRBJ2-7, with 10 bases matching TRBD2. The CDR3 totals 14 residues. The V gene's germline CDR1 is SGHNT and CDR2 YYREEE (reference sequence). J was trimmed by 7 bases and V by 1 base; bases with no gene match: 5. Here the CDR3 DNA reads TGTGCCAGCAGCTTGACACTAGCGGGAAGGGAGCAGTACTTC. Amino acid sequence: CASSLTLAGREQYF.

The CDR3 nucleotides read TGTGCCAGCAGTGACTATACCGGGACAGGGTATGGCTACACCTTC. It translates to CASSDYTGTGYGYTF. The V and J genes are TRBV9 and TRBJ1-2; 9 positions match TRBD1. With V trimmed by 5 bases and J by 5 bases, 10 bases remained unmatched. Germline CDR1 SGDLS, CDR2 YYNGEE. CDR3 length equals 15 residues.

The gene calls are TRBV4-2 and TRBJ2-7, with unresolved D. This CDR3 spans 16 amino acids. The germline V gene has CDR1 LGHNA and CDR2 YNFKEQ. V shed 0 bases and J shed 9 bases, with 21 bases lying between them. CDR3: CASSQDEQSARFGQYF. CDR3 nucleotides: TGTGCCAGCAGCCAAGATGAACAGTCGGCCCGCTTCGGGCAGTACTTC.

This clone was seen a single time. The chain is built from TRBV5-6 and TRBJ1-6; TRBD1 matches at 8 bases. Looked up from germline, CDR1 is SGHDT and CDR2 is YYEEEE. CDR3 length: 16 amino acids. V was clipped by 4 bases and J by 6 bases; unmatched bases: 9. The CDR3 protein is CASSLLSGGGNSPLHF. The CDR3 DNA sequence: TGTGCCAGCAGCCTGCTGTCAGGGGGCGGTAATTCACCCCTCCACTTT.

This rearrangement joins TRBV3-1 (or the pseudogene TRBV3-2) to TRBJ1-2; tentative D call: TRBD1 (6 bases). The CDR3 runs 15 residues. Germline V gives CDR1 LGHDT, CDR2 YNNKEL (reference sequence). Trimming removed 3 bases from V and 1 base from J, with 12 bases in between. CDR3 DNA: TGTGCCAGCAGCCACGCAAACAGGGTTAACTATGGCTACACCTTC. Translating it yields CASSHANRVNYGYTF.